One T cell receptor beta chain is described in this entry. Antigen unknown. A second PCR, run for roughly 7 to 12 cycles, used a sample-barcoded 5' primer plus a J-beta primer mix. MiXCR was run by TCRdb on the 5' RACE reads, yielding one entry per CDR3 protein. The data show roughly 900,000 distinct CDR3 sequences, around 49% seen once. V was pared by 3 bases and J by 5 bases, with 10 bases between. This CDR3 has 13 amino acids. Germline V gene sequence: CDR1 KGHSH, CDR2 LQKENI. The source of the sample is a study of blood T cells in healthy people across ages. Findings and caveats of the study: Higher diversity and more naive CD4+ cells were features of long-lived donors, compared to aged donors. TCR beta diversity per million T cells fell roughly linearly with age.

Samples each yielded at least 5 micrograms of total RNA. The TCR comes from a man in his thirties or forties in good health. Sequencing was performed on blood. The chain has TRBV18 and TRBJ1-2; D is possibly TRBD1 (5 bases). CDR3 region: CASSPGREYGYTF. DNA of the CDR3: TGTGCCAGCTCACCGGGCAGGGAATATGGCTACACCTTC.